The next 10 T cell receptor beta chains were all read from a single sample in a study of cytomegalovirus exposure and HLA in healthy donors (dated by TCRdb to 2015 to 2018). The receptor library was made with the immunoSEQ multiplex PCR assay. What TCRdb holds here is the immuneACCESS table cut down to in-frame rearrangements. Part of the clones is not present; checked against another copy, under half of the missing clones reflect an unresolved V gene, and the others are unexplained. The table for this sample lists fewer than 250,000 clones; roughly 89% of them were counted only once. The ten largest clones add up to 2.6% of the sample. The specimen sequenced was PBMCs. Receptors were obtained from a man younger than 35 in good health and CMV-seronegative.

CDR3 protein: CASSPLGLAGDTQYF. The CDR3, as DNA: TGTGCCAGCAGCCCCCTCGGACTAGCGGGGGATACGCAGTATTTT. The V and J genes are TRBV27 and TRBJ2-3, with 12 bases that match TRBD2. The junction had 7 bases not matched to a gene; V was cut back by 6 bases and J by 6 bases. CDR1 and CDR2 (germline): MNHEY, SMNVEV (reference sequence). The CDR3 covers 15 residues.

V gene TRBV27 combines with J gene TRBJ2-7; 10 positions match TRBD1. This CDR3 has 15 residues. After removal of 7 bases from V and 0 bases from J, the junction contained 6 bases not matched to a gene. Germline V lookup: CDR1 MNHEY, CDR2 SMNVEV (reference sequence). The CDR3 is CASTPGQGFSYEQYF. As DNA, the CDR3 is TGTGCCAGCACCCCGGGACAGGGGTTCTCCTACGAGCAGTACTTC.

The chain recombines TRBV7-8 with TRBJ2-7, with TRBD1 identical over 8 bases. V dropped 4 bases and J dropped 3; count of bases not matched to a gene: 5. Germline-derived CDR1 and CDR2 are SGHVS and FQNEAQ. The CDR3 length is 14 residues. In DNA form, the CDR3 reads TGTGCCAGCAGCTCCCAGGGGGCTGGCTACGAGCAGTACTTC. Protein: CASSSQGAGYEQYF.

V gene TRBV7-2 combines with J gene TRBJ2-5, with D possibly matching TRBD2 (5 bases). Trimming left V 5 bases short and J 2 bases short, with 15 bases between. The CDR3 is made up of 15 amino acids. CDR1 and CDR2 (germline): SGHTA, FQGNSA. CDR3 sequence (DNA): TGTGCCAGCAGCACCCAACCCGGGGTACAAGAGACCCAGTACTTC. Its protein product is CASSTQPGVQETQYF.

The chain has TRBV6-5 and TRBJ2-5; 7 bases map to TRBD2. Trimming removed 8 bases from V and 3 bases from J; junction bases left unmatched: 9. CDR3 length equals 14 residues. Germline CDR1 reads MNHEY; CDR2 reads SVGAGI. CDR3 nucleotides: TGTGCCAGCCATTCCCTTGGGGGGGAAGAGACCCAGTACTTC. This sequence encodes CASHSLGGEETQYF.

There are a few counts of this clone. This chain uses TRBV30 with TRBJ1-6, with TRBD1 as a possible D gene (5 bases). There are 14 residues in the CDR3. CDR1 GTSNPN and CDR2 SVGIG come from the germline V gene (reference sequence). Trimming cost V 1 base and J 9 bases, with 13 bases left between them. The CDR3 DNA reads TGTGCCTGGAGTGACACCGGGACTGTTTCACCCCTCCACTTT. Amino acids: CAWSDTGTVSPLHF.

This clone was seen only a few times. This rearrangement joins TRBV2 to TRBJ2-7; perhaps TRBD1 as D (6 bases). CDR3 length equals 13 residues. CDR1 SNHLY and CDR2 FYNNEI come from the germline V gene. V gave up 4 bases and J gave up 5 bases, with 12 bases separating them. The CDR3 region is CASSGQEAHEQYF. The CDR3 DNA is TGTGCCAGCAGTGGACAGGAAGCCCACGAGCAGTACTTC.

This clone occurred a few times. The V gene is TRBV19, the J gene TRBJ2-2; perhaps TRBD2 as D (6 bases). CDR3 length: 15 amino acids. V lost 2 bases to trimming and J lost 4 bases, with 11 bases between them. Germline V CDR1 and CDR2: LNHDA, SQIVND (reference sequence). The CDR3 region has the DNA TGTGCCAGTAGTATATGGGGGGTGGGCACCGGGGAGCTGTTTTTT. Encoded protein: CASSIWGVGTGELFF.

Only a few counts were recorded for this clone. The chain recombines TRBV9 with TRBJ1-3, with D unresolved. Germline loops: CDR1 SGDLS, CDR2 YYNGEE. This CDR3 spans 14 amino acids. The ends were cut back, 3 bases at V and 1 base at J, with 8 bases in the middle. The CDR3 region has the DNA TGTGCCAGCAGCGCCACGGGATCTGGAAACACCATATATTTT. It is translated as CASSATGSGNTIYF.

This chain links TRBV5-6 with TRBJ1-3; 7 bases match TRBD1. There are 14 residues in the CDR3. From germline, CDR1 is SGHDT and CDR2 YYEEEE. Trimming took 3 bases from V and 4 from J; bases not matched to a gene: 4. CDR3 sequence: CASSYTGDGNTIYF. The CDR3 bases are TGTGCCAGCAGCTATACAGGGGACGGAAACACCATATATTTT.